Each of the 18 T cell receptor beta chains below was sequenced from the same sample in a study of T cell changes during pregnancy in multiple sclerosis. TCRdb's table, derived via immunoSEQ multiplex PCR, lists solely in-frame clones and lacks some. The sample has some 74,000 clones, roughly 89% seen once; the top ten hold 3.7%. The specimen comprised peripheral blood, sampled after pregnancy. Every receptor here comes from a female donor in good health, enrolled as a control in a pregnancy study.

The chain is built from TRBV6-6 and TRBJ2-2; 7 nucleotides match TRBD1. Trimming at V came to 2 bases and at J to 0 bases, leaving 0 bases not matched to a gene. Germline V lookup: CDR1 MNHNY, CDR2 SVGAGI (reference sequence). This CDR3 is built from 15 residues. CDR3 loop: CASSYTGANTGELFF. The CDR3 DNA is TGTGCCAGCAGTTACACAGGGGCGAACACCGGGGAGCTGTTTTTT.

The chain carries TRBV5-1 and TRBJ2-5; 11 positions agree with TRBD2. From germline, CDR1 is SGHRS and CDR2 YFSETQ. The CDR3 runs 15 residues. Trimming at V came to 4 bases and at J to 5 bases, leaving 7 bases not matched to a gene. The CDR3 spells CASSQLAGGFETQYF. The CDR3 bases are TGCGCCAGCAGCCAGCTAGCGGGGGGTTTTGAGACCCAGTACTTC.

The V gene is TRBV5-1, the J gene TRBJ2-7; 8 nucleotides line up with TRBD1. The J segment lost 0 bases and the V segment lost 4 bases, leaving 6 bases of the junction unmatched. The CDR3 has 15 residues. CDR1 SGHRS and CDR2 YFSETQ come from the germline V gene. CDR3 DNA: TGCGCCAGCAGCACGGGACAGGCTCCCTCCTACGAGCAGTACTTC. Translated: CASSTGQAPSYEQYF.

V and J are TRBV28 and TRBJ1-6, with 8 bases aligning to TRBD1. Germline trimming cut 3 bases from V and 9 bases from J; bases unmatched to any gene: 7. There are 15 residues in the CDR3. Germline values: CDR1 MDHEN, CDR2 SYDVKM. CDR3 residues: CASSLGPGTGSPLHF. The CDR3 DNA reads TGTGCCAGCAGTTTGGGGCCGGGGACAGGTTCACCCCTCCACTTT. The variable domain in full, with the rest retrieved from reference TRBV28 and TRBJ1-6, is DVKVTQSSRYLVKRTGEKVFLECVQDMDHENMFWYRQDPGLGLRLIYFSYDVKMKEKGDIPEGYSVSREKKERFSLILESASTNQTSMYLCASSLGPGTGSPLHFGNGTRLTVT.

The table lists this clone with a few counts. The J gene is TRBJ1-1, the V gene TRBV6-6; D is unclear. With 4 bases removed from V and 1 base from J, the gap between germline ends came to 13 bases. The CDR3 contains 15 residues. Germline CDR1 and CDR2: MNHNY and SVGAGI (reference sequence). The CDR3 nucleotides read TGTGCCAGCAGTTCCAAGTTCACCGGGAACACTGAAGCTTTCTTT. Encoded protein: CASSSKFTGNTEAFF.

V usage is TRBV19 and J usage is TRBJ1-5, with TRBD1 identical over 9 bases. CDR3 length equals 15 residues. Per germline, CDR1 LNHDA and CDR2 SQIVND (reference sequence). With 6 bases clipped from V and 7 bases from J, the junction kept 10 bases outside the gene matches. In DNA form, the CDR3 reads TGTGCCAGTAGACGTATTCCGGGACAGGGACAGCCCCAGCATTTT. Amino acid sequence: CASRRIPGQGQPQHF.

The chain carries TRBV7-2 and TRBJ2-1, with 16 bases matching TRBD2. V dropped 1 base and J dropped 12; count of bases not matched to a gene: 6. In germline, CDR1 is SGHTA, CDR2 FQGNSA. CDR3 length: 16 residues. CDR3 loop: CASSLVGLAGGPVQFF. The CDR3 DNA is TGTGCCAGCAGCTTAGTGGGACTAGCGGGAGGGCCGGTGCAGTTCTTC.

This clone was seen just once. This chain links TRBV2 with TRBJ2-7, with TRBD2 as a possible D gene (6 bases). Germline V gives CDR1 SNHLY, CDR2 FYNNEI. Trimming took off 6 bases at V and 3 bases at J, with 12 bases between the two ends. The CDR3 has 13 residues. The CDR3 DNA sequence: TGTGCCAGCAGGAGCGGAGCGGGCTACGAGCAGTACTTC. Its protein product is CASRSGAGYEQYF.

CDR3 bases: TGTGCCAGCAGTCCCGGGACTATGAACACCGGGGAGCTGTTTTTT. Protein: CASSPGTMNTGELFF. The chain joins TRBV6-5 to TRBJ2-2; 7 bases are shared with TRBD2. CDR1 is MNHEY and CDR2 is SVGAGI in the germline V gene. The V segment lost 5 bases and the J segment 1 base; nucleotides outside the gene matches: 4. This CDR3 has 15 residues.

The chain links TRBV28 to TRBJ2-7, with 7 bases aligning to TRBD1. Germline V gene lookup returns CDR1 MDHEN and CDR2 SYDVKM. The CDR3 loop spans 15 amino acids. V lost 11 bases and J lost 0; bases outside the gene matches: 13. The CDR3 DNA follows: TGTGCCGCCGCCAAAGACAGGGTCCCCTCCTACGAGCAGTACTTC. Amino acids: CAAAKDRVPSYEQYF.

J is TRBJ2-2 and V is TRBV9; possibly TRBD2 for D (6 bases). Trimming pared 3 bases from V and 1 base from J, leaving 19 bases between. The CDR3 has 18 amino acids. The germline V gene encodes CDR1 SGDLS and CDR2 YYNGEE. The CDR3 protein is CASSARLDRHKNTGELFF. CDR3 nucleotides: TGTGCCAGCAGCGCCAGACTAGACAGACACAAGAACACCGGGGAGCTGTTTTTT. Using reference TRBV9 and TRBJ2-2 for the parts outside the CDR3, the full variable domain is DSGVTQTPKHLITATGQRVTLRCSPRSGDLSVYWYQQSLDQGLQFLIQYYNGEERAKGNILERFSAQQFPDLHSELNLSSLELGDSALYFCASSARLDRHKNTGELFFGEGSRLTVL.

The chain joins TRBV7-9 to TRBJ1-4; D may be TRBD1 (5 bases). With 4 bases removed from V and 7 bases from J, the gap between germline ends came to 13 bases. Germline CDR1 is SEHNR and CDR2 is FQNEAQ (reference sequence). CDR3 size: 14 residues. Here the CDR3 reads CASSSAGGGEKLFF. The CDR3 DNA sequence: TGTGCCAGCAGCTCGGCCGGGGGGGGTGAAAAACTGTTTTTT. The variable domain in full, with the rest retrieved from reference TRBV7-9 and TRBJ1-4, is DTGVSQNPRHKITKRGQNVTFRCDPISEHNRLYWYRQTLGQGPEFLTYFQNEAQLEKSRLLSDRFSAERPKGSFSTLEIQRTEQGDSAMYLCASSSAGGGEKLFFGSGTQLSVL.

The chain combines TRBV9 with TRBJ1-3; D uncertain. V was cut by 3 bases and J by 0 bases, with 7 bases left in between. Germline CDR1 and CDR2: SGDLS and YYNGEE. The CDR3 totals 14 residues. CDR3 nucleotide sequence: TGTGCCAGCAGCGGTGATAGCTCTGGAAACACCATATATTTT. The encoded protein is CASSGDSSGNTIYF.

There are a few counts of this clone. The chain carries TRBV4-1 and TRBJ2-1; TRBD2 matches 12 bases. With V trimmed by 2 bases and J by 10 bases, 6 bases remained unmatched. Germline lookup yields CDR1 MGHRA and CDR2 YSYEKL. The CDR3 is made up of 15 amino acids. CDR3 amino acids: CASSQMASGGVEQFF. CDR3 sequence (DNA): TGCGCCAGCAGCCAAATGGCTAGCGGGGGGGTGGAGCAGTTCTTC.

This clone was counted only a few times. The V gene is TRBV7-2, the J gene TRBJ1-1, with D unresolved. V was shortened by 6 bases and J by 0 bases, with 8 bases between the two germline ends. The CDR3 is 13 amino acids. CDR1 SGHTA and CDR2 FQGNSA come from the germline V gene. This CDR3 is CASSPNLNTEAFF. The CDR3 bases are TGTGCCAGCAGTCCAAATTTGAACACTGAAGCTTTCTTT.

Concerning this clone itself: The sample contains more than one DNA sequence encoding this CDR3. The rearrangement joins TRBV18 to TRBJ2-5; D is perhaps TRBD2 (6 bases). Germline V lookup: CDR1 KGHSH, CDR2 LQKENI. This CDR3 spans 12 amino acids. The ends were cut back, 6 bases at V and 2 bases at J, with 7 bases in the middle. In DNA form, the CDR3 reads TGTGCCAGCTCGGGGGGACAAGAGACCCAGTACTTC. Residues: CASSGGQETQYF.

DNA for the CDR3: TGTGCCAGCAGTTACTCCTCCAGGGGGCTGGGCGAGCAGTACTTC. Amino acid sequence: CASSYSSRGLGEQYF. V and J are TRBV6-9 and TRBJ2-7; 8 bases fit TRBD1. Germline V CDR1 and CDR2: MNHGY, SVAAGI. The CDR3 consists of 15 residues. The V and J ends lost 3 bases and 6 bases, in that order; junction bases with no gene match: 10.

V usage is TRBV19 and J usage is TRBJ2-5, with 11 bases lining up with TRBD2. Trimming took 7 bases from V and 4 from J; bases not matched to a gene: 5. There are 14 residues in the CDR3. Per the germline V gene, CDR1 is LNHDA and CDR2 is SQIVND (reference sequence). CDR3: CASNSGRAVETQYF. The CDR3 nucleotides are TGTGCCAGTAATAGCGGGAGGGCAGTAGAGACCCAGTACTTC.